This entry describes one TCR beta chain. This specimen comes from a study of blood T cell repertoires in COVID-19. Looking at the study overall: The United States, Italy and Spain were the sources of the acute and convalescent COVID-19 samples. Sample material is recorded as cDNA or gDNA derived from T cells, B-cell-depleted T cells, or PBMCs.

How the authors handled the data: Cell counts per sample came from amplifying reference gene primers. The protocol was immunoSEQ multiplex PCR, while the TCRdb copy is restricted to in-frame clones and leaves out a portion. D and trimming come from the DNA, and the V and J calls and clone size come from that table. The repertoire holds 150,000 or so clones, roughly three quarters seen once, with 4.5% to 5% in the top ten. Germline CDR1 reads MDHEN; CDR2 reads SYDVKM. Between the trimmed V and J ends, which lost 6 bases and 5 bases, there was a span of 14 bases. The CDR3 is 14 amino acids. Patients at the Seattle site were enrolled during active infection and followed longitudinally.

The sequenced sample was peripheral blood. The receptor comes from a woman in her sixties or seventies with COVID-19, enrolled during active disease. The V and J genes are TRBV28 and TRBJ1-5, with D tentatively TRBD1 (6 bases). The CDR3 region is CASSRTENDQPQHF. The CDR3 DNA reads TGTGCCAGCAGCCGGACAGAGAACGATCAGCCCCAGCATTTT.